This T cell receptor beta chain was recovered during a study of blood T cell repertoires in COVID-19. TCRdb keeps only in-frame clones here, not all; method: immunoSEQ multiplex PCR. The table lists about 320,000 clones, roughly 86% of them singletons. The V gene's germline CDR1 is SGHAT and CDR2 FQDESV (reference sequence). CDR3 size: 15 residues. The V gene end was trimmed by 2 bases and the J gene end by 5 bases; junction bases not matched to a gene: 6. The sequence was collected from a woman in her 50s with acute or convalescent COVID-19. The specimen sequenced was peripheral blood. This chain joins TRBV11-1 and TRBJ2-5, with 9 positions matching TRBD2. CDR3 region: CASSLTAGGRETQYF. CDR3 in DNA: TGTGCCAGCAGCTTAACAGCGGGAGGTAGGGAGACCCAGTACTTC. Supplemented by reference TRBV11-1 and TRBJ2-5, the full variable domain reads EAEVAQSPRYKITEKSQAVAFWCDPISGHATLYWYRQILGQGPELLVQFQDESVVDDSQLPKDRFSAERLKGVDSTLKIQPAELGDSAMYLCASSLTAGGRETQYFGPGTRLLVL.